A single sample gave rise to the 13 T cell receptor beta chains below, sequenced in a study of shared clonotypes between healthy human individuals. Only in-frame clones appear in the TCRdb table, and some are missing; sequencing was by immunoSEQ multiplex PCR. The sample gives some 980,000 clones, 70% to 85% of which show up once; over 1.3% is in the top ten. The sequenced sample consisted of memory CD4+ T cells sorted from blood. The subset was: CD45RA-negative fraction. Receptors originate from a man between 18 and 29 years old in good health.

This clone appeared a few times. Here the CDR3 reads CASSLFDRENTGELFF. The CDR3 DNA sequence: TGTGCCAGCAGCTTATTCGACAGGGAGAACACCGGGGAGCTGTTTTTT. The chain links TRBV7-8 to TRBJ2-2, with 7 bases matching TRBD1. This CDR3 contains 16 residues. CDR1 and CDR2 (germline): SGHVS, FQNEAQ. V dropped 2 bases and J dropped 1; count of bases not matched to a gene: 4.

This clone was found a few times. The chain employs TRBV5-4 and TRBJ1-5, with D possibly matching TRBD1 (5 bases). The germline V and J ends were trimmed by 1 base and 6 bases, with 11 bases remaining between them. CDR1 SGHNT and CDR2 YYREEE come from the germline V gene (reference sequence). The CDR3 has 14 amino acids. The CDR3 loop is CASSLWGGRQPQHF. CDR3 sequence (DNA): TGTGCCAGCAGCTTGTGGGGGGGACGTCAGCCCCAGCATTTT.

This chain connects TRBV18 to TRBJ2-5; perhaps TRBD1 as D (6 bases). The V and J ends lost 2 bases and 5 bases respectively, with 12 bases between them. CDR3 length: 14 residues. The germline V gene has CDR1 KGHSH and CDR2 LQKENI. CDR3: CASSPGTRRETQYF. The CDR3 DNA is TGTGCCAGCTCACCAGGGACACGCCGGGAGACCCAGTACTTC.

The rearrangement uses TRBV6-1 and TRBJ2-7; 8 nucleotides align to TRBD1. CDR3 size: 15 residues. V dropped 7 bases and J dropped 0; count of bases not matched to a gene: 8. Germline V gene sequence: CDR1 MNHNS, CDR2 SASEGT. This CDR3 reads CASNDRGGSSYEQYF. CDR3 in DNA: TGTGCCAGCAATGACAGGGGTGGGAGCTCCTACGAGCAGTACTTC.

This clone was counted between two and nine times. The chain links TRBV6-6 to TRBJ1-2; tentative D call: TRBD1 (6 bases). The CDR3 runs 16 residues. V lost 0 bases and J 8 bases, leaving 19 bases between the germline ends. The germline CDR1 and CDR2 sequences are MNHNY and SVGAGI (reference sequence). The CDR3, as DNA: TGTGCCAGCAGTTACTCCGGGACCGGGGGCGTCAACGGCTACACCTTC. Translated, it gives CASSYSGTGGVNGYTF.

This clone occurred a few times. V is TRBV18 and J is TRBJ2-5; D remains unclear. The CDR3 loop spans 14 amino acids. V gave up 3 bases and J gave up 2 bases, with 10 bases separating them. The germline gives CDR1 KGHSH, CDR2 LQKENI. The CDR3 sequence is CASSPRTVQETQYF. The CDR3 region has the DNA TGTGCCAGCTCACCTAGGACGGTGCAAGAGACCCAGTACTTC. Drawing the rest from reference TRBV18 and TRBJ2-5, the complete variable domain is NAGVMQNPRHLVRRRGQEARLRCSPMKGHSHVYWYRQLPEEGLKFMVYLQKENIIDESGMPKERFSAEFPKEGPSILRIQQVVRGDSAAYFCASSPRTVQETQYFGPGTRLLVL.

CDR3 in DNA: TGTGCCAGCAGTTACTGGGACAGGGGGCCTTATGGCTACACCTTC. Translated: CASSYWDRGPYGYTF. V is TRBV6-5 and J is TRBJ1-2, with 12 bases lining up with TRBD1. The J segment lost 5 bases and the V segment lost 1 base, leaving 2 bases of the junction unmatched. The CDR3 is 15 amino acids. CDR1 and CDR2 (germline): MNHEY, SVGAGI.

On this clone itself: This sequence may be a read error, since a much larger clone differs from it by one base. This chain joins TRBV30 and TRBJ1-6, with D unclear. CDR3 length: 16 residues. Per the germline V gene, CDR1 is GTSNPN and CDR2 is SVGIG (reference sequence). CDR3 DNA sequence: TGTGCCTGGAGACCAGGAGGGCAGGCCTATAATCCACCCCTCCACTTT. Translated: CAWRPGGQAYNPPLHF.

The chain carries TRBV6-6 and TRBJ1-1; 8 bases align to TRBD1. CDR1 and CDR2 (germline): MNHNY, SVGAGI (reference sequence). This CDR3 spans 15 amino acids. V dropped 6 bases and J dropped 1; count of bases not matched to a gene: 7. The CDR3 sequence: CASRPRQGSNTEAFF. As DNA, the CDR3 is TGTGCCAGCAGGCCTCGACAGGGGTCGAACACTGAAGCTTTCTTT.

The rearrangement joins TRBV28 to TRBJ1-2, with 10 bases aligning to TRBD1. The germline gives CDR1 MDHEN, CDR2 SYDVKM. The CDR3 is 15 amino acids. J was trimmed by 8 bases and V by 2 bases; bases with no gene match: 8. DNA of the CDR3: TGTGCCAGCAGTTTAACGACAGGGGGCGCTGGGGGCTACACCTTC. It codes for CASSLTTGGAGGYTF.

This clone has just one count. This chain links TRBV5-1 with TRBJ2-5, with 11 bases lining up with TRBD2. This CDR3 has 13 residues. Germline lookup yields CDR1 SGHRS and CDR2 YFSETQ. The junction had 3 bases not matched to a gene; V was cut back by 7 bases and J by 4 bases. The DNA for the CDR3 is TGCGCCAGCCATAGCGGGGGGGCAGAGACCCAGTACTTC. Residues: CASHSGGAETQYF.

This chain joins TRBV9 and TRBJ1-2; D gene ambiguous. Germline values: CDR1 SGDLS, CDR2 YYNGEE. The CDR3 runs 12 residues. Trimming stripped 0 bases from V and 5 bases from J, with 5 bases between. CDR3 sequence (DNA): TGTGCCAGCAGCGTAGAATCTTATGGCTACACCTTC. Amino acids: CASSVESYGYTF.

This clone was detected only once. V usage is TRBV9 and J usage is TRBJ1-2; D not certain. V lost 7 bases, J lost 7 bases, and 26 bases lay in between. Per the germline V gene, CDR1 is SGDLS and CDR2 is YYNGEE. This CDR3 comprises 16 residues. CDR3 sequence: CASRPVGSYTSGGYTF. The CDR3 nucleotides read TGTGCCAGCCGCCCTGTAGGGTCGTATACTAGTGGTGGCTACACCTTC.